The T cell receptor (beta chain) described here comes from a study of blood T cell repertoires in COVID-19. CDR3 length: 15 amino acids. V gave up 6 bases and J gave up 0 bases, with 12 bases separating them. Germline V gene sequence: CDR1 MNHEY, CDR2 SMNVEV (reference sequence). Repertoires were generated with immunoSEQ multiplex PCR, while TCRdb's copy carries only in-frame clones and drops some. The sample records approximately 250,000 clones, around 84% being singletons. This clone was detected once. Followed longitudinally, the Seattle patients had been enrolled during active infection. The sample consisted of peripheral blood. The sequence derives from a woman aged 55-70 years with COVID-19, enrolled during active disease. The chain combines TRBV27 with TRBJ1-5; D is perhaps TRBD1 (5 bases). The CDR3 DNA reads TGTGCCAGCAGATCCCAGGGTAATAGCAATCAGCCCCAGCATTTT. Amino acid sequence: CASRSQGNSNQPQHF.